This TCR beta chain was retrieved from a study of cytomegalovirus exposure and HLA in healthy donors. Findings of the study overall: Cytomegalovirus-associated status was assigned to 150 to 200 TCR beta chains. Later, an analysis found that common viral pathogens appeared to be linked with several of the most significant clusters.

It was with 60 Vbeta and 13 Jbeta primers that the PCR ran. Some clones are missing from TCRdb's copy, which holds only in-frame ones; the method was immunoSEQ multiplex PCR. In the table there are 150,000 or so clones, 75% to 80% of which are singletons. In regard to this clone: Its antigen remains unidentified.

Sequenced: PBMCs. The receptor comes from a man aged 50-60 years in good health and CMV-seropositive.

In DNA form, the CDR3 reads TGCGCCAGCAGCCTTTCCGGGACTAGCGGATTCTACGAGCAGTACTTC. Translating gives CASSLSGTSGFYEQYF. The chain carries TRBV4-1 and TRBJ2-7, with TRBD2 matching 11 bases. Germline trimming cut 4 bases from V and 3 bases from J; bases unmatched to any gene: 8. The CDR3 totals 16 residues. Germline CDR1 reads MGHRA; CDR2 reads YSYEKL.